The entry below describes one T cell receptor (beta chain). CDR3 length: 15 amino acids. Trimming shortened V by 0 bases and J by 1 base, and 9 bases separated the two germline ends. Germline V gene lookup returns CDR1 SNHLY and CDR2 FYNNEI. The data originate from a study of blood T cell repertoires in COVID-19. Study background: The samples span acute and convalescent COVID-19 from the United States, Italy and Spain. T cells, B-cell-depleted T cells, or PBMCs provided the cDNA or gDNA that served as material.

Source study methods: Amplification of reference gene primers was used by the study to estimate nucleated cell counts. Sequencing used immunoSEQ multiplex PCR; TCRdb keeps in-frame clones, though not all of them. V and J calls and clone size are those listed in that table; D and trimming were worked out from the DNA. The table shows some 220,000 clones, with around 84% occurring only once. The chain joins TRBV2 to TRBJ2-5; no clear D gene. The specimen sequenced was peripheral blood. The clonotype comes from a man aged 50 or older with active or convalescent COVID-19. CDR3 protein: CASSEALSAQETQYF. In DNA form, the CDR3 reads TGTGCCAGCAGTGAAGCATTGAGTGCCCAAGAGACCCAGTACTTC.